These 19 T cell receptor beta chains came from one sample sequenced in a study of OX40 agonist ivuxolimab in advanced cancers. TCRdb's table, derived via immunoSEQ multiplex PCR, lists solely in-frame clones and lacks some. The repertoire holds about 82,000 clones, with approximately 85% as singletons. The specimen comprised CD4+ or CD8+ T cells sorted from blood, sampled in a trial of the OX40 agonist ivuxolimab. These receptors came from an adult with an advanced solid tumor such as melanoma, head and neck, liver or kidney cancer.

About this clone: Other DNA sequences in the same sample also yield this CDR3. The chain joins TRBV2 to TRBJ2-2; D gene ambiguous. CDR3 size: 11 residues. Germline values: CDR1 SNHLY, CDR2 FYNNEI. Between the trimmed V and J ends, which lost 4 bases and 6 bases, there was a span of 3 bases. CDR3 coding DNA: TGTGCCAGCAGTGCACCCGGGGAGCTGTTTTTT. It is translated as CASSAPGELFF.

The V and J genes are TRBV19 and TRBJ2-2; 8 bases are shared with TRBD1. Looked up from germline, CDR1 is LNHDA and CDR2 is SQIVND (reference sequence). V gave up 3 bases and J gave up 5 bases; unmatched junction bases: 2. The CDR3 covers 14 residues. The CDR3 protein is CASSIGDRTGELFF. Here the CDR3 DNA reads TGTGCCAGTAGTATCGGGGACAGGACCGGGGAGCTGTTTTTT.

The chain employs TRBV28 and TRBJ2-7; 11 nucleotides line up with TRBD1. Losses at the gene ends were 2 bases for V and 0 bases for J; bases not matched to a gene: 3. CDR1 MDHEN and CDR2 SYDVKM come from the germline V gene. The CDR3 runs to 16 residues. CDR3 protein: CASSLGGTGGSYEQYV. CDR3 nucleotides: TGTGCCAGCAGTTTAGGCGGGACAGGGGGCTCCTACGAGCAGTACGTC.

This clone has more than one count but fewer than ten. This rearrangement joins TRBV27 to TRBJ2-7; 7 nucleotides match TRBD2. This CDR3 region has 15 residues. Germline V gene data show CDR1 as MNHEY and CDR2 as SMNVEV (reference sequence). The V gene end was trimmed by 6 bases and the J gene end by 0 bases; junction bases not matched to a gene: 8. DNA of the CDR3: TGTGCCAGCAGCTCCAGCGGGGCGAGCTCCTACGAGCAGTACTTC. It translates to CASSSSGASSYEQYF.

This chain links TRBV2 with TRBJ2-7; D gene ambiguous. V was trimmed by 7 bases and J by 2 bases, leaving 9 bases between them. The CDR3 sequence is 12 residues long. Looked up from germline, CDR1 is SNHLY and CDR2 is FYNNEI. The CDR3 sequence: CASMDQPYEQYV. The CDR3 DNA follows: TGTGCCAGCATGGATCAGCCCTACGAGCAGTACGTC.

This clone was seen a handful of times. The chain carries TRBV2 and TRBJ1-5, with 7 bases identical to TRBD1. The germline gives CDR1 SNHLY, CDR2 FYNNEI. This CDR3 has 14 residues. V shed 4 bases, J shed 2 bases, and the junction held 2 bases outside the gene matches. The CDR3 nucleotides read TGTGCCAGCAGTGGACAGGGTGGCAATCAGCCCCAGCATTTT. Translating it yields CASSGQGGNQPQHF.

This clone occurred once. This chain connects TRBV9 to TRBJ2-7; possibly TRBD2 for D (6 bases). With 1 base removed from V and 6 bases from J, the gap between germline ends came to 11 bases. Germline CDR1 reads SGDLS; CDR2 reads YYNGEE. CDR3 length equals 13 residues. CDR3 DNA sequence: TGTGCCAGCAGCGTAATCAACGGGGGCGAGCAGTACTTC. This sequence encodes CASSVINGGEQYF.

The chain links TRBV5-1 to TRBJ2-5; unclear D gene. The CDR3 contains 13 residues. Germline V gives CDR1 SGHRS, CDR2 YFSETQ. Between the trimmed V and J ends, which lost 3 bases and 1 base, there was a span of 7 bases. CDR3 residues: CASSSVTQETQYF. CDR3 DNA: TGCGCCAGCAGCTCGGTGACCCAAGAGACCCAGTACTTC.

This clone was counted only a few times. This rearrangement joins TRBV30 to TRBJ1-2; unclear D gene. Germline V CDR1 and CDR2: GTSNPN, SVGIG (reference sequence). The ends were cut back, 2 bases at V and 5 bases at J, with 12 bases in the middle. The CDR3 length is 13 residues. CDR3 protein: CAWSWQRRYGYTF. CDR3 nucleotides: TGTGCCTGGAGTTGGCAGCGACGATATGGCTACACCTTC.

The chain couples TRBV4-1 to TRBJ1-4; D remains unclear. The CDR3 consists of 13 residues. Trimming pared 5 bases from V and 8 bases from J, leaving 12 bases between. Looked up from germline, CDR1 is MGHRA and CDR2 is YSYEKL. This CDR3 reads CASSSLPGEKLFF. CDR3 bases: TGCGCCAGCAGCTCCCTCCCGGGGGAAAAACTGTTTTTT.

V usage is TRBV7-2 and J usage is TRBJ2-7; D may be TRBD2 (5 bases). This CDR3 has 15 amino acids. V gave up 5 bases and J gave up 2 bases, with 16 bases separating them. The germline V gene has CDR1 SGHTA and CDR2 FQGNSA. This chain's CDR3 is CASSLHPRDAYEQYF. The CDR3, as DNA: TGTGCCAGCAGCCTCCATCCCCGGGATGCCTACGAGCAGTACTTC.

This clone turned up a few times. The genes are TRBV4-1 and TRBJ2-5, with 14 bases matching TRBD2. V lost 2 bases, J lost 5 bases, and 13 bases stayed unmatched. CDR1 MGHRA and CDR2 YSYEKL come from the germline V gene. CDR3 length: 19 residues. CDR3 coding DNA: TGCGCCAGCAGCCAAAGGACCACCGGCGGACTAGCGGGGGGTGAGACCCAGTACTTC. This sequence encodes CASSQRTTGGLAGGETQYF.

The count of this clone is one. The chain carries TRBV19 and TRBJ1-5; TRBD1 matches at 9 bases. V was pared by 4 bases and J by 0 bases, with 7 bases of the junction left unmatched. The CDR3 totals 17 residues. Germline V CDR1 and CDR2: LNHDA, SQIVND (reference sequence). The CDR3 protein is CASSTSGTGFSNQPQHF. As DNA, the CDR3 is TGTGCCAGTAGTACTTCCGGGACAGGGTTTAGCAATCAGCCCCAGCATTTT.

This chain uses TRBV7-2 with TRBJ2-1; unclear D gene. This CDR3 region has 12 residues. Germline CDR1 SGHTA, CDR2 FQGNSA. Trimming stripped 1 base from V and 12 bases from J, with 10 bases between. This CDR3 reads CASSLGEFGQFF. For the CDR3, the DNA is TGTGCCAGCAGCTTAGGGGAATTTGGGCAGTTCTTC.

CDR3 DNA: TGCAGCGTCGAACACAGGGGTGGGGACGAAAAACTGTTTTTT. Translation gives CSVEHRGGDEKLFF. V is TRBV29-1 and J is TRBJ1-4, with TRBD1 matching 7 bases. This CDR3 contains 14 residues. Germline trimming cut 6 bases from V and 8 bases from J; bases unmatched to any gene: 12. The germline gives CDR1 SQVTM, CDR2 ANQGSEA.

The DNA of the CDR3 is TGTGCCTGGAGTCCTAAGGTGTCTGGAAACACCATATATTTT. Its translation is CAWSPKVSGNTIYF. The chain uses TRBV30 and TRBJ1-3; D is unresolved. CDR1 is GTSNPN and CDR2 is SVGIG in the germline V gene (reference sequence). The CDR3 contains 14 residues. The germline V and J ends were trimmed by 2 bases and 1 base, with 9 bases remaining between them.

The rearrangement links TRBV5-4 to TRBJ1-1; D perhaps matches TRBD1 (6 bases). Germline V gene lookup returns CDR1 SGHNT and CDR2 YYREEE (reference sequence). Trimming stripped 0 bases from V and 7 bases from J, with 19 bases between. The length of the CDR3 is 16 residues. In DNA, the CDR3 is TGTGCCAGCAGCTTGGGTGGCAGGGGACCGATGGTTGAAGCTTTCTTT. Encoded protein: CASSLGGRGPMVEAFF.

This chain links TRBV15 with TRBJ1-2; 9 nucleotides agree with TRBD1. The V gene end was trimmed by 0 bases and the J gene end by 4 bases; junction bases not matched to a gene: 6. Germline V gives CDR1 LNHNV, CDR2 YYDKDF (reference sequence). The CDR3 is 16 residues long. DNA for the CDR3: TGTGCCACCAGCAGAGATAGCGGACAGGGGTCCTATGGCTACACCTTC. Its translation is CATSRDSGQGSYGYTF.

The genes are TRBV4-3 and TRBJ2-1; unclear D gene. This CDR3 has 13 residues. Looked up from germline, CDR1 is LGHNA and CDR2 is YSLEER. V dropped 0 bases and J dropped 15 bases, with 15 bases sitting between them. The CDR3 spells CASSQDITDPRFF. The CDR3 nucleotides are TGCGCCAGCAGCCAAGATATAACGGATCCGCGGTTCTTC.